Given below is one TCR beta chain in context. Amplified TCR beta CDR3 regions came from RNA transcripts. The primer set for the first-round RT-PCR of the TCR CDR3 was HTBI. TCRdb analysed the multiplex PCR reads with MiXCR anew, one entry per CDR3 protein. The top ten hold around 16% of the sample, which has fewer than 850,000 distinct CDR3 sequences, approximately 15% seen once. These data belong to a study of T cells in Graves' hyperthyroidism and ophthalmopathy. This CDR3 region has 15 residues. CDR1 SGHRS and CDR2 YFSETQ come from the germline V gene. The V end lost 1 base, the J end lost 1 base, and 11 bases lay between the germline ends.

The V call is TRBV5-1, the J call TRBJ1-1; D call uncertain. The sequence derives from a man aged 50-60 years with Graves' hyperthyroidism. Sequencing was done on a sample of blood. CDR3 sequence reads: CASSLIGRPNTEAFF. Written as DNA, the CDR3 is TGCGCCAGCAGCTTGATCGGCAGACCGAACACTGAAGCTTTCTTT.